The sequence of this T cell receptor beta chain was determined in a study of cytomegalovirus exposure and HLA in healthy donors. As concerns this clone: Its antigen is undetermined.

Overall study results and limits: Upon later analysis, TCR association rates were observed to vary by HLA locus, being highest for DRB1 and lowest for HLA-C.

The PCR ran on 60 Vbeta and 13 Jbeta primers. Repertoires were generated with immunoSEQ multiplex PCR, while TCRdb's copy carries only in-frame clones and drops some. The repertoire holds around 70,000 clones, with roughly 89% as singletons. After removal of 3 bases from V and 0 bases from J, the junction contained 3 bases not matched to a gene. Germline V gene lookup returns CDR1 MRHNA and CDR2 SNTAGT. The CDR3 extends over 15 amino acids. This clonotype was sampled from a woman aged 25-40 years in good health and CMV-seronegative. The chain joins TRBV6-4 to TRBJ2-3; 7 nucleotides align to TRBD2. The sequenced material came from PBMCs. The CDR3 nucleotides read TGTGCCAGCAGTGATGGTAGCGGGAGCACAGATACGCAGTATTTT. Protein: CASSDGSGSTDTQYF.